These 17 T cell receptor beta chains were all obtained from the same sample, sequenced in a study of blood T cell repertoires in COVID-19. TCRdb's copy holds only in-frame clones and misses some; the assay was immunoSEQ multiplex PCR. Of approximately 210,000 clones listed, around 94% are singletons. Input material: peripheral blood. The receptor set was obtained from a man aged 30 to 45 with COVID-19, enrolled during active disease.

The chain is built from TRBV7-3 and TRBJ1-6; maybe TRBD1 (6 bases). Trimming took off 4 bases at V and 14 bases at J, with 15 bases between the two ends. From germline, CDR1 is SGHTA and CDR2 FQGTGA. CDR3 length: 13 amino acids. CDR3 nucleotides: TGTGCCAGCAGCTCCTCGGGGGGCCAGGCCCTCCACTTT. Translated: CASSSSGGQALHF.

The CDR3 region has the DNA TGCGCCAGCAGCTTGGCCACATGGAACACCGGGGAGCTGTTTTTT. It specifies CASSLATWNTGELFF. This chain links TRBV5-1 with TRBJ2-2; no definite D call. Germline CDR1 and CDR2: SGHRS and YFSETQ. V lost 0 bases and J lost 1, with 7 bases in between. The CDR3 covers 15 residues.

V is TRBV19 and J is TRBJ2-3; 13 bases are a match to TRBD2. Trimming removed 3 bases from V and 0 bases from J; junction bases left unmatched: 0. This CDR3 is built from 16 residues. Germline CDR1 is LNHDA and CDR2 is SQIVND (reference sequence). The CDR3 DNA reads TGTGCCAGTAGTATGGGACTAGCGGGGAGCACAGATACGCAGTATTTT. Protein sequence: CASSMGLAGSTDTQYF.

V gene TRBV6-5 combines with J gene TRBJ1-6, with D possibly matching TRBD1 (5 bases). V was pared by 0 bases and J by 10 bases, with 7 bases between. Per germline, CDR1 MNHEY and CDR2 SVGAGI. This CDR3 spans 13 amino acids. CDR3 in amino acids: CASSYSPGSPLHF. CDR3 DNA: TGTGCCAGCAGTTACTCCCCAGGGTCACCCCTCCACTTT.

The V gene is TRBV11-3, the J gene TRBJ2-3, with 7 positions matching TRBD2. Germline loops: CDR1 SGHNT, CDR2 YENEEA. After removal of 3 bases from V and 9 bases from J, the junction contained 6 bases not matched to a gene. CDR3 length: 13 residues. CDR3 nucleotide sequence: TGTGCCAGCAGCTTTACGGGGAGGGGAACGCAGTATTTT. It codes for CASSFTGRGTQYF.

This clone is a singleton in its sample. CDR3 region: CASSGLAGGQIDEQFF. In DNA form, the CDR3 reads TGTGCCAGCAGCGGCCTAGCGGGGGGGCAGATCGATGAGCAGTTCTTC. The rearrangement joins TRBV9 to TRBJ2-1; 12 bases are shared with TRBD2. The CDR3 length is 16 residues. V was pared by 3 bases and J by 8 bases, with 9 bases of the junction left unmatched. Germline V gives CDR1 SGDLS, CDR2 YYNGEE.

In its sample, this clone was seen once. The chain has TRBV2 and TRBJ2-7, with 7 bases matching TRBD2. CDR3 length: 13 residues. Germline CDR1 and CDR2: SNHLY and FYNNEI. After removal of 6 bases from V and 3 bases from J, the junction contained 5 bases not matched to a gene. CDR3 residues: CASSPGGGYEQYF. The CDR3, as DNA: TGTGCCAGCAGCCCGGGGGGAGGCTACGAGCAGTACTTC.

This rearrangement joins TRBV6-5 to TRBJ2-1; TRBD2 matches at 8 bases. V was clipped by 2 bases and J by 6 bases; unmatched bases: 3. Germline loops: CDR1 MNHEY, CDR2 SVGAGI. CDR3 length: 14 amino acids. The DNA for the CDR3 is TGTGCCAGCAGTTACGGGGGACTAGTCAATGAGCAGTTCTTC. Translating it yields CASSYGGLVNEQFF.

The chain combines TRBV7-6 with TRBJ2-5; 9 nucleotides agree with TRBD2. Germline V gene lookup returns CDR1 SGHVS and CDR2 FNYEAQ. CDR3 length: 16 amino acids. Germline trimming cut 3 bases from V and 4 bases from J; bases unmatched to any gene: 9. CDR3 DNA: TGTGCCAGCAGCTTTGGGATAGCGGGGGTTACAGAGACCCAGTACTTC. This gives the protein CASSFGIAGVTETQYF.

The rearrangement uses TRBV18 and TRBJ1-2; 7 bases map to TRBD1. J was trimmed by 8 bases and V by 3 bases; bases with no gene match: 6. This CDR3 comprises 13 residues. The germline V gene encodes CDR1 KGHSH and CDR2 LQKENI. CDR3 DNA sequence: TGTGCCAGCTCACCTAACAGGGGAAACGGCTACACCTTC. It translates to CASSPNRGNGYTF.

The CDR3 DNA sequence: TGTGCCAGCAGCTTACGGGGGGCCGCACGTGAAGCTTTCTTT. It translates to CASSLRGAAREAFF. The chain is built from TRBV7-9 and TRBJ1-1; D possibly corresponds to TRBD1 (6 bases). The CDR3 length is 14 residues. V dropped 2 bases and J dropped 7 bases, with 14 bases sitting between them. Per the germline V gene, CDR1 is SEHNR and CDR2 is FQNEAQ (reference sequence).

CDR3 sequence reads: CASSYSRIPQHF. The CDR3 DNA reads TGTGCCAGCAGTTACTCGAGGATACCCCAGCATTTT. V is TRBV6-2 or TRBV6-3 and J is TRBJ1-5, with unresolved D. The CDR3 runs to 12 residues. Per the germline V gene, CDR1 is MNHEY and CDR2 is SVGEGT. V dropped 0 bases and J dropped 10 bases, with 7 bases sitting between them.

This chain links TRBV6-1 with TRBJ1-3; D not resolved. The CDR3 is 15 residues long. CDR1 MNHNS and CDR2 SASEGT come from the germline V gene. With 3 bases removed from V and 2 bases from J, the gap between germline ends came to 11 bases. CDR3 protein: CASSESGLTGNTIYF. The CDR3 coding sequence is TGTGCCAGCAGTGAGTCGGGGTTAACTGGAAACACCATATATTTT.

CDR3: CASSAGGRGNSPLHF. CDR3 coding DNA: TGTGCCAGTAGCGCGGGGGGAAGAGGGAATTCACCCCTCCACTTT. This chain links TRBV19 with TRBJ1-6; D may be TRBD1 (5 bases). The V gene's germline CDR1 is LNHDA and CDR2 SQIVND (reference sequence). The germline V and J ends were trimmed by 6 bases and 7 bases, with 16 bases remaining between them. This CDR3 has 15 amino acids.

V and J are TRBV11-2 and TRBJ2-1; D call uncertain. Germline CDR1 SGHAT, CDR2 FQNNGV. The V end lost 1 base, the J end lost 9 bases, and 10 bases lay between the germline ends. The CDR3 is 13 residues long. The CDR3 protein is CASSLVHDGEQFF. In DNA, the CDR3 is TGTGCCAGCAGCTTAGTACACGATGGTGAGCAGTTCTTC.

Note on this clone: The junction departs from the called germline gene at one end, perhaps through a read error. Here the CDR3 DNA reads TGTGCCCGCAGGGCTGCCGGGGGGGCTTACGAGCAGTACTTC. Amino acids: CARRAAGGAYEQYF. The chain links TRBV5-5 to TRBJ2-7; 8 bases agree with TRBD2. The germline CDR1 and CDR2 sequences are SGHKS and YYEKEE (reference sequence). The CDR3 spans 14 residues.

V is TRBV6-5 and J is TRBJ1-3; TRBD1 aligns across 7 bases. Germline V gives CDR1 MNHEY, CDR2 SVGAGI. Germline trimming cut 9 bases from V and 3 bases from J; bases unmatched to any gene: 5. This CDR3 is built from 13 residues. Here the CDR3 DNA reads TGTGCCAGTCTTTACAGGGGTGGAAACACCATATATTTT. It yields the protein CASLYRGGNTIYF.